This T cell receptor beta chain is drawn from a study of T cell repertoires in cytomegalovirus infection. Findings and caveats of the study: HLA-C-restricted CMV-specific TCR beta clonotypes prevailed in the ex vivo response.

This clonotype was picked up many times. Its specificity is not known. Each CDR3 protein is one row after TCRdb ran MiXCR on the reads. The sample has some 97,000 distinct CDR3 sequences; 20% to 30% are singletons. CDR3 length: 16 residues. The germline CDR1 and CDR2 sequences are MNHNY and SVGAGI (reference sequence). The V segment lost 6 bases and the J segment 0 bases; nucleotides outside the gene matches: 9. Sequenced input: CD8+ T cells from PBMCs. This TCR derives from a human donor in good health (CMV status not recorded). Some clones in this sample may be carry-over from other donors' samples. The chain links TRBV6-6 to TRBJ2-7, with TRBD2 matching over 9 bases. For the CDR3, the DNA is TGTGCCAGCAGCAAGAGGACTAGCGATACCTCCTACGAGCAGTACTTC. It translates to CASSKRTSDTSYEQYF.